A selection of T cell receptor beta chains follows, all from one sample in a study of T cells after posttransplantation cyclophosphamide. Sequencing used immunoSEQ multiplex PCR; TCRdb keeps in-frame clones, though not all of them. This sample shows 8,500 to 13,000 clones and no singletons; approximately 15% rests with the ten largest. Sequencing used PBMCs, obtained after allogeneic stem cell transplant with posttransplant cyclophosphamide. The receptors were gathered from a female patient in her forties who received an allogeneic stem cell transplant from a related donor, was CMV-positive, and had no GVHD. Some T cells could come from the graft donor. Both conserved end residues are part of each CDR3. Fields, in order: clone size, V gene, D gene, J gene, CDR3 protein, CDR3 DNA. D genes are given only for firm matches. Clone size is given as once, few, many, or a class for an expanded clone.

>many|TRBV12-1|NA|TRBJ1-1
CASSFGRGSNTEAFF
NA
>many|TRBV11-2|NA|TRBJ2-1
CASSMRSSYNEQFF
TGTGCCAGCAGCATGCGGAGCTCCTACAATGAGCAGTTCTTC
>many|TRBV5-4|NA|TRBJ2-7
CASSSDYYEQYF
TGTGCCAGCAGCTCGGATTACTACGAGCAGTACTTC
>many|TRBV5-1|NA|TRBJ1-1
CASSIAGYTEAFF
TGCGCCAGCAGCATCGCAGGATACACTGAAGCTTTCTTT
>many|TRBV7-6|NA|TRBJ2-2
CASSLELASTGELFF
TGTGCCAGCAGCTTAGAACTAGCTTCCACCGGGGAGCTGTTTTTT
>many|TRBV14|TRBD1|TRBJ2-5
CASSQLDRELETQYF
TGTGCCAGCAGCCAACTGGACAGGGAATTAGAGACCCAGTACTTC
>many|TRBV4-2|TRBD2|TRBJ2-5
CASSRFGTSGEGETQYF
TGTGCCAGCAGCCGATTCGGGACTAGCGGAGAGGGGGAGACCCAGTACTTC
>many|TRBV7-2|TRBD2|TRBJ2-2
CASSSGGPDGELFF
TGTGCCAGCAGCTCGGGGGGGCCAGACGGGGAGCTGTTTTTT
>many|TRBV9|NA|TRBJ2-7
CASSSRDSKTYEQYF
TGTGCCAGCAGCTCCCGGGACTCAAAAACCTACGAGCAGTACTTC
>many|TRBV7-3|NA|TRBJ2-5
CASSLLVQETQYF
TGTGCCAGCAGCTTACTAGTCCAAGAGACCCAGTACTTC
>many|TRBV6-5|TRBD1|TRBJ1-3
CASSRTGTSGNTIYF
TGTGCCAGCAGTCGGACAGGGACCTCTGGAAACACCATATATTTT
>many|TRBV2|TRBD2|TRBJ2-1
CASRTLAGDHNEQFF
TGTGCCAGCAGAACCCTAGCGGGAGATCACAATGAGCAGTTCTTC
>many|TRBV10-3|TRBD2|TRBJ2-1
CAISESGGGEQFF
TGTGCCATCAGTGAGTCCGGCGGGGGTGAGCAGTTCTTC
>many|TRBV5-1|TRBD1|TRBJ2-3
CASRTGGVDTQYF
TGCGCCAGTAGGACAGGGGGGGTAGATACGCAGTATTTT
>many|TRBV21-1|NA|TRBJ2-1
CASSKDSAAGSAQYEQFF
TGTGCCAGCAGCAAAGACTCAGCGGCGGGTTCTGCACAATATGAGCAGTTCTTC
>many|TRBV28|NA|TRBJ1-1
CASSLSGRGYTEAFF
TGTGCCAGCAGTTTATCAGGCAGGGGATACACTGAAGCTTTCTTT
>medium-sized|TRBV19|NA|TRBJ1-1
CASSFGMNTEAFF
TGTGCCAGTAGCTTCGGGATGAACACTGAAGCTTTCTTT